This T cell receptor (beta chain) was recovered during a study of T cells expressing NK-cell markers. The CDR3 spans 16 residues. Germline V gene sequence: CDR1 SGDLS, CDR2 YYNGEE. From its re-call of the 5' RACE reads, TCRdb lists each CDR3 protein once, without DNA. This sample's clone table lists 25,000 to 35,000 distinct CDR3 sequences. The chain has TRBV9 and TRBJ1-1; TCRdb's D gene call, TRBD1, goes unchecked for lack of DNA. The source is a woman aged 18 to 75 in good health. Sequencing was done on a sample of blood T cells: a sorted CD56 or NKG2C T cell subset, CD4+ or CD8+ T cells, or bulk PBMC T cells (not recorded which). The CDR3 loop is CASSVAGTGRFAEAFF.